The 9 T cell receptor beta chains below come from one sample, sequenced in a study of blood T cells in healthy people across ages. Together with a sample-barcoded 5' primer, a J-beta primer mix was included in a second PCR lasting about 6 to 12 cycles. A single record per CDR3 protein comes from TCRdb applying MiXCR to the 5' RACE reads. The sample yields hundreds of thousands of distinct CDR3 sequences, 20% to 25% seen once. The specimen was blood. The receptor source for this set is a man between 65 and 85 years old in good health.

A few counts support this clonotype. The chain uses TRBV29-1 and TRBJ2-7; 8 bases line up with TRBD2. The better agreement between TRBJ2-1 and the DNA end casts doubt on the J call. The CDR3 consists of 10 residues. From germline, CDR1 is SQVTM and CDR2 ANQGSEA. The chain's CDR3 is CSVESGSQFF. The CDR3 DNA reads TGCAGCGTTGAGAGCGGGAGTCAGTTCTTC.

This clonotype appeared a few times. The chain carries TRBV5-1 and TRBJ2-1; D possibly corresponds to TRBD2 (5 bases). V lost 0 bases, J lost 6 bases, and 10 bases lay in between. The CDR3 length is 14 residues. Germline-derived CDR1 and CDR2 are SGHRS and YFSETQ. CDR3 sequence: CASSLGGVSNEQFF. The CDR3 DNA follows: TGCGCCAGCAGCTTGGGGGGAGTGAGCAATGAGCAGTTCTTC.

The chain carries TRBV10-3 and TRBJ2-1; D unresolved. CDR3 length equals 15 residues. Germline V gene lookup returns CDR1 ENHRY and CDR2 SYGVKD. V was cut by 6 bases and J by 9 bases, with 21 bases left in between. The CDR3 protein is CAISQDTPSYTEQFF. CDR3 DNA sequence: TGTGCCATCAGCCAAGACACGCCAAGTTATACTGAGCAGTTCTTC.

The chain has TRBV7-2 and TRBJ2-2; TRBD1 might be the D (5 bases). V lost 5 bases to trimming and J lost 6 bases, with 16 bases between them. This CDR3 spans 15 amino acids. Germline CDR1 is SGHTA and CDR2 is FQGNSA. In nucleotides, the CDR3 is TGTGCCAGCAGCCTCCCCACCCAGGGTCCCGGGGAGCTGTTTTTT. Its protein is CASSLPTQGPGELFF.

CDR3 residues: CASSLEGAGGSYGYTF. The CDR3 nucleotides are TGTGCCAGCAGTCTTGAGGGTGCAGGGGGAAGCTATGGCTACACCTTC. V and J are TRBV2 and TRBJ1-2; 7 nucleotides line up with TRBD1. This CDR3 contains 16 residues. Germline V gene lookup returns CDR1 SNHLY and CDR2 FYNNEI. With 5 bases clipped from V and 4 bases from J, the junction kept 13 bases outside the gene matches.

This clonotype occurred once. V usage is TRBV29-1 and J usage is TRBJ2-5; TRBD2 agrees at 14 bases. With 7 bases clipped from V and 5 bases from J, the junction kept 12 bases outside the gene matches. Germline CDR1 is SQVTM and CDR2 is ANQGSEA. The CDR3 length is 16 residues. The CDR3 DNA follows: TGCAGCGCTGGGGGACTAGCGGGAGCGCGTCAGGAGACCCAGTACTTC. This gives the protein CSAGGLAGARQETQYF.

The table lists this clonotype with many counts. The rearrangement joins TRBV5-1 to TRBJ2-7; D call uncertain. This CDR3 contains 13 residues. Germline CDR1 SGHRS, CDR2 YFSETQ. Trimming took 0 bases from V and 0 from J, leaving 4 bases between them. This CDR3 is CASSLGYSYEQYF. As DNA, the CDR3 is TGCGCCAGCAGCTTGGGGTACTCCTACGAGCAGTACTTC.

The rearrangement links TRBV3-1 to TRBJ2-6; no firm D call. V lost 3 bases, J lost 4 bases, and 4 bases lay in between. Germline V gene sequence: CDR1 LGHDT, CDR2 YNNKEL (reference sequence). CDR3 length: 13 residues. Here the CDR3 DNA reads TGTGCCAGCAGCCATCAGGGGGCCAACGTCCTGACTTTC. Amino acid sequence: CASSHQGANVLTF.

A few counts support this clonotype. J is TRBJ2-4 and V is TRBV4-1; D uncertain. The ends were cut back, 0 bases at V and 3 bases at J, with 3 bases in the middle. CDR3 size: 13 residues. The germline V gene encodes CDR1 MGHRA and CDR2 YSYEKL. CDR3 sequence: CASSQDGKNIQYF. For the CDR3, the DNA is TGCGCCAGCAGCCAAGACGGCAAAAACATTCAGTACTTC.